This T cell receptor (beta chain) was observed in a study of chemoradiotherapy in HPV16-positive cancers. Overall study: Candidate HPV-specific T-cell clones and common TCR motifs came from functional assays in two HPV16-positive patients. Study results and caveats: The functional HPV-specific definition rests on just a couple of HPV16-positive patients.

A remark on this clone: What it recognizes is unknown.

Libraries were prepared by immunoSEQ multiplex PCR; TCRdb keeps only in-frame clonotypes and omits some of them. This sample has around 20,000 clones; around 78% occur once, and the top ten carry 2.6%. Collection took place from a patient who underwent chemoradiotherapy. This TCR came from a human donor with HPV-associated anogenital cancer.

CDR3 region: CASSLTGSYGYTF. For the CDR3, the DNA is TGTGCCAGCAGCTTAACAGGCAGCTATGGCTACACCTTC. This rearrangement joins TRBV7-3 to TRBJ1-2; no clear D gene. CDR1 is SGHTA and CDR2 is FQGTGA in the germline V gene. V dropped 0 bases and J dropped 4 bases, with 6 bases sitting between them. This CDR3 has 13 amino acids. Full variable domain (rest looked up from reference TRBV7-3 and TRBJ1-2): GAGVSQTPSNKVTEKGKYVELRCDPISGHTALYWYRQSLGQGPEFLIYFQGTGAADDSGLPNDRFFAVRPEGSVSTLKIQRTERGDSAVYLCASSLTGSYGYTFGSGTRLTVV.